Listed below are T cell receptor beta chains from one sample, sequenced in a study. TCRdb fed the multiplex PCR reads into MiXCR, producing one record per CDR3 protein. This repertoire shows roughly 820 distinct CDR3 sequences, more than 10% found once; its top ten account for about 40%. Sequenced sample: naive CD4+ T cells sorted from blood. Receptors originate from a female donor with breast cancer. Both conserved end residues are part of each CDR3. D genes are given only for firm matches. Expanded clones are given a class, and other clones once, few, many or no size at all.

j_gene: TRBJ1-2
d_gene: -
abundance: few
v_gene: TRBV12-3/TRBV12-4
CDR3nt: TGTGCCAGCAGTTTAGACAGGGTGAACTATGGCTACACCTTC
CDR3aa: CASSLDRVNYGYTF

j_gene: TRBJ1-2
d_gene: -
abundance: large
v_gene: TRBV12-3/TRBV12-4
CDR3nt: TGTGCCAGCAGTTTAGCCGGACAGTATGGCTACACCTTC
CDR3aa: CASSLAGQYGYTF

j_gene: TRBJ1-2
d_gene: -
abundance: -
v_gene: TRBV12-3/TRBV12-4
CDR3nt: TGTGCCAGCAGTGCGGGGTCTGGCTACACCTTC
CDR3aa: CASSAGSGYTF

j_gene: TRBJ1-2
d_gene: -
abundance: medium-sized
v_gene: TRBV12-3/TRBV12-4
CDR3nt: TGTGCCAGCAGCGGGACCGAAGCCCGCAATTATGGCTACACCTTC
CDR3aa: CASSGTEARNYGYTF

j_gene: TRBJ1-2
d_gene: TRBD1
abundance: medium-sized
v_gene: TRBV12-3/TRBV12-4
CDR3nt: TGTGCCAGCAGACGCTCATCGACAGGGAACTATGGCTACACCTTC
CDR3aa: CASRRSSTGNYGYTF

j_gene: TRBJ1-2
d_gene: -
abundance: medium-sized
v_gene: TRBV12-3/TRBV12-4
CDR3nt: TGTGCCAGCAGCACCACAGGGACCTATGGCTACACCTTC
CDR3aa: CASSTTGTYGYTF

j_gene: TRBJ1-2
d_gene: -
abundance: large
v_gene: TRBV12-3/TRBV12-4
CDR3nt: TGTGCCAGCAGTCCCTTCACTGGGAAGGAAGGCTACACCTTC
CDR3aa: CASSPFTGKEGYTF

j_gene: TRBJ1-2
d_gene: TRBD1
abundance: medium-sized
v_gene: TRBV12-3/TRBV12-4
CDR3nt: TGTGCCAGCAGTTTTCAGACAGGGCGTTCTAACTATGGCTACACCTTC
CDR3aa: CASSFQTGRSNYGYTF

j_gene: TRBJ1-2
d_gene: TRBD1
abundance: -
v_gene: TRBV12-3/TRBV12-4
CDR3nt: TGTGCCAGCAGCTCTCCTGCACAGGGGCCAATAGGCTACACCTTC
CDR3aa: CASSSPAQGPIGYTF

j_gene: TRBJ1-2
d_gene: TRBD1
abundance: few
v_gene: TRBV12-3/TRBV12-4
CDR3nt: TGTGCCAGCAGTTTACGGGACAGGGGCTATGGCTACACCTTC
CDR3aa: CASSLRDRGYGYTF

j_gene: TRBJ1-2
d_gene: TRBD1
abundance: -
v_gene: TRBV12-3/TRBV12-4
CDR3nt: TGTGCCAGCAGGCGGACAGGGGAGAACTATGGCTACACCTTC
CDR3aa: CASRRTGENYGYTF

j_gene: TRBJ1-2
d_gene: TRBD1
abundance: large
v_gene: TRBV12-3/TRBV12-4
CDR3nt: TGTGCCAGCAGCCCCGGGACAGCAGACGGCTACACCTTC
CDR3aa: CASSPGTADGYTF

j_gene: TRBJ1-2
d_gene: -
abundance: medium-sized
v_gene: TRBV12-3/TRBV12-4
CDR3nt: TGTGCCAGTACCATAGGGACGGCCAATGGCTACACCTTC
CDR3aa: CASTIGTANGYTF

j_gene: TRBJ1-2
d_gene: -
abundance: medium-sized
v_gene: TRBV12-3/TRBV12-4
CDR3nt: TGTGCCAGCAGTTTATCCTGGAGGATCAGTAATGGCTACACCTTC
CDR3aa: CASSLSWRISNGYTF

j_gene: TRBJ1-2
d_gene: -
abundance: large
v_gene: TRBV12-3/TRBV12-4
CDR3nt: TGTGCCAGCAGCTATAGACAGTCCCCTAACTATGGCTACACCTTC
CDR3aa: CASSYRQSPNYGYTF

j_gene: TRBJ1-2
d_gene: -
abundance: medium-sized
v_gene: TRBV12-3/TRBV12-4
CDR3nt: TGTGCCAGCAGTCAAGGACGTGTTGGCTACACCTTC
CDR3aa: CASSQGRVGYTF